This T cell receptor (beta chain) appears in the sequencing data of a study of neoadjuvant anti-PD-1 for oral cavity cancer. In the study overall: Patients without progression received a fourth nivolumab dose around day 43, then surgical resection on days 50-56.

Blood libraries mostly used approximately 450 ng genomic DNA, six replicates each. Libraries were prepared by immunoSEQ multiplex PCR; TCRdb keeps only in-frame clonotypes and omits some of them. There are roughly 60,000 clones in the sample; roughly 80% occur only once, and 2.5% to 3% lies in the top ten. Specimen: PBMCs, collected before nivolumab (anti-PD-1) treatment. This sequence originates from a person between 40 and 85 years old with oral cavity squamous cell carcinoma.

CDR3 in DNA: TGTGCCGTAGGGAGAGGGACGGGCACCGGGGAGCTGTTTTTT. Protein sequence: CAVGRGTGTGELFF. V and J are TRBV2 and TRBJ2-2; possibly TRBD1 or TRBD2 for D (5 bases each). Germline-derived CDR1 and CDR2 are SNHLY and FYNNEI. V was shortened by 11 bases and J by 4 bases, with 17 bases between the two germline ends. This CDR3 has 14 residues.